This T cell receptor beta chain was found in a study of monozygotic twins with inflammatory bowel disease. Broader study findings: It was not supported that a single strong signal or clonotype was associated with IBD. Fewer clonotypes were shared with others by IBD patients than by healthy twins, especially with disease activity.

T cells were not sorted, and total RNA was isolated straight from whole blood. As regards this clonotype: The antigen remains undetermined.

This CDR3 is built from 16 residues. Germline V gives CDR1 LGHNA, CDR2 YSLEER. UMIs that included a 6-nucleotide sample barcode were added by template switching, which took place during cDNA synthesis. TCRdb re-called the 5' RACE reads and shows each CDR3 protein once, DNA omitted. The sample holds a few hundred thousand distinct CDR3 sequences. This clonotype was sampled from a human donor with ulcerative colitis or Crohn's disease, or a healthy co-twin of an affected twin (not recorded which). The V gene is TRBV4-3, the J gene TRBJ2-3; TCRdb calls TRBD2, which cannot be checked without DNA. Input material: blood. CDR3 amino acids: CASSQEKRGGADTQYF.